This TCR beta chain stems from a study of blood T cell repertoires in COVID-19. Study-level background: The United States, Italy and Spain supplied acute and convalescent COVID-19 samples.

The data were produced by immunoSEQ multiplex PCR, yet TCRdb's version contains in-frame clones alone and is incomplete. This sample has about 120,000 clones, with about nine tenths found just once. The germline gives CDR1 SGHNT, CDR2 YYREEE (reference sequence). Unmatched junction bases numbered 11, after V lost 0 bases and J lost 5 bases. The CDR3 covers 17 residues. The V gene is TRBV5-4, the J gene TRBJ2-5; 9 bases are shared with TRBD2. Sequencing input: peripheral blood. The sequence was obtained from a human donor with active COVID-19. The donor label of this sample is uncertain. In nucleotides, the CDR3 is TGTGCCAGCAGCTTGGGTAGCGGGGGTTCACCTCGGGAGACCCAGTACTTC. The encoded protein is CASSLGSGGSPRETQYF.